Below, 21 T cell receptor beta chains from the same sample are listed, as sequenced in a study of blood T cell repertoires in COVID-19. TCRdb's table, derived via immunoSEQ multiplex PCR, lists solely in-frame clones and lacks some. The table records roughly 130,000 clones, over 70% of them present only once. Input material: peripheral blood. All receptors come from a man in his fifties or sixties with active or convalescent COVID-19.

This clone was recorded a few times. The rearrangement uses TRBV28 and TRBJ1-3; tentative D call: TRBD1 (5 bases). Germline V gives CDR1 MDHEN, CDR2 SYDVKM. The CDR3 sequence is 16 residues long. The germline V and J ends were trimmed by 6 bases and 4 bases, with 19 bases remaining between them. Here the CDR3 reads CASSPGGELWGNTIYF. The CDR3 bases are TGTGCCAGCAGCCCCGGGGGGGAGTTGTGGGGAAACACCATATATTTT.

The chain joins TRBV6-6 to TRBJ2-1; 9 nucleotides align to TRBD1. Per the germline V gene, CDR1 is MNHNY and CDR2 is SVGAGI (reference sequence). After removal of 5 bases from V and 7 bases from J, the junction contained 6 bases not matched to a gene. CDR3 length: 14 amino acids. The CDR3 nucleotides read TGTGCCAGCAGTGTAGGGACAGGGCGGAATGAGCAGTTCTTC. Encoded protein: CASSVGTGRNEQFF.

The genes are TRBV27 and TRBJ2-6, with D tentatively TRBD1 (6 bases). Germline V gene sequence: CDR1 MNHEY, CDR2 SMNVEV (reference sequence). The CDR3 length is 17 residues. With 3 bases removed from V and 0 bases from J, the gap between germline ends came to 12 bases. The CDR3 reads CASSLDRTISGANVLTF. The CDR3 nucleotides read TGTGCCAGCAGTTTGGACAGAACCATCTCTGGGGCCAACGTCCTGACTTTC. Using reference TRBV27 and TRBJ2-6 for the parts outside the CDR3, the full variable domain is EAQVTQNPRYLITVTGKKLTVTCSQNMNHEYMSWYRQDPGLGLRQIYYSMNVEVTDKGDVPEGYKVSRKEKRNFPLILESPSPNQTSLYFCASSLDRTISGANVLTFGAGSRLTVL.

The J gene is TRBJ2-7, the V gene TRBV4-3; 10 nucleotides align to TRBD2. CDR1 is LGHNA and CDR2 is YSLEER in the germline V gene. V lost 0 bases, J lost 6 bases, and 8 bases stayed unmatched. This CDR3 is built from 16 residues. CDR3 loop: CASSQDSTSGTGEQYF. CDR3 sequence (DNA): TGCGCCAGCAGCCAAGATAGTACTAGCGGGACAGGCGAGCAGTACTTC.

This clone was counted once. This rearrangement joins TRBV29-1 to TRBJ1-1; D is perhaps TRBD1 (6 bases). This CDR3 has 13 residues. V lost 2 bases and J 1 base, leaving 8 bases between the germline ends. The germline gives CDR1 SQVTM, CDR2 ANQGSEA. The CDR3 protein is CSVEIQGNTEAFF. Here the CDR3 DNA reads TGCAGCGTTGAAATACAGGGGAACACTGAAGCTTTCTTT.

The chain's CDR3 is CASSPGTLGNTIYF. The CDR3 bases are TGTGCCAGCAGTCCCGGGACACTCGGAAACACCATATATTTT. The chain couples TRBV28 to TRBJ1-3; tentative D call: TRBD1 (6 bases). Trimming stripped 5 bases from V and 4 bases from J, with 12 bases between. The V gene's germline CDR1 is MDHEN and CDR2 SYDVKM. The CDR3 contains 14 residues.

The chain joins TRBV15 to TRBJ2-1; a weak D match, TRBD2 (6 bases). The CDR3 is made up of 15 amino acids. Per germline, CDR1 LNHNV and CDR2 YYDKDF (reference sequence). V lost 0 bases and J 4 bases, leaving 10 bases between the germline ends. CDR3 loop: CATSREGGKYNEQFF. The CDR3 DNA follows: TGTGCCACCAGCAGAGAAGGCGGGAAATACAATGAGCAGTTCTTC.

The CDR3 loop reads CAIRASGIHNEQFF. The CDR3 DNA follows: TGTGCCATCAGGGCTAGCGGGATACACAATGAGCAGTTCTTC. The rearrangement joins TRBV10-3 to TRBJ2-1; 9 bases are a match to TRBD2. Germline lookup yields CDR1 ENHRY and CDR2 SYGVKD. V shed 6 bases, J shed 5 bases, and the junction held 5 bases outside the gene matches. The CDR3 consists of 14 residues.

V is TRBV2 and J is TRBJ1-5, with D possibly being TRBD1 (6 bases). CDR3 length: 15 residues. From germline, CDR1 is SNHLY and CDR2 FYNNEI. The V gene lost 6 bases and the J gene lost 2 bases, with 14 bases spanning the gap. CDR3 DNA: TGTGCCAGCAGATACAGGGCCCGCGGCAATCAGCCCCAGCATTTT. It is translated as CASRYRARGNQPQHF.

The CDR3 nucleotides read TGTGCCAGCAGTTGGGGGACAGCCTCTACGAAGCAGTACTTC. Its protein is CASSWGTASTKQYF. The J gene is TRBJ2-7, the V gene TRBV6-6, with 7 bases that match TRBD1. The germline CDR1 and CDR2 sequences are MNHNY and SVGAGI (reference sequence). CDR3 length: 14 residues. V lost 4 bases and J lost 8; bases outside the gene matches: 11.

The count of this clone is one. The CDR3 reads CASSNHGRQGTDSPNYGYTF. The CDR3 DNA sequence: TGTGCCAGCAGCAACCACGGGAGGCAGGGAACGGATTCCCCAAACTATGGCTACACCTTC. The gene calls are TRBV21-1 and TRBJ1-2. TRBV21-1 counts as a pseudogene. CDR3 length: 20 amino acids.

The sample holds one count of this clone. The V gene is TRBV18, the J gene TRBJ2-7; TRBD1 aligns across 10 bases. Germline CDR1 reads KGHSH; CDR2 reads LQKENI. V trimming: 4 bases; J trimming: 2 bases; junction bases outside the gene matches: 8. The CDR3 length is 16 residues. The CDR3 protein is CASSRTGTGATYEQYF. The CDR3 nucleotides are TGTGCCAGCTCACGCACCGGGACAGGGGCCACCTACGAGCAGTACTTC.

J is TRBJ2-5 and V is TRBV21-1; the DNA was not used to check the table's D call, TRBD2. TRBV21-1 is flagged as a pseudogene. The CDR3 length is 16 residues. The CDR3 sequence: CASSTSGIWLVETQYF. CDR3 DNA: TGTGCCAGCAGCACCTCCGGGATTTGGTTGGTGGAGACCCAGTACTTC.

The chain is built from TRBV3-1 (or the pseudogene TRBV3-2) and TRBJ2-3; TRBD2 aligns across 14 bases. Per the germline V gene, CDR1 is LGHDT and CDR2 is YNNKEL (reference sequence). J gave up 6 bases and V 3 bases, and 5 bases lay outside the gene matches. The CDR3 consists of 16 residues. This CDR3 is CASSHGTSGRLDTQYF. In DNA, the CDR3 is TGTGCCAGCAGCCACGGGACTAGCGGGAGATTGGATACGCAGTATTTT.

The chain is built from TRBV5-5 and TRBJ2-2; 11 nucleotides align to TRBD1. CDR1 SGHKS and CDR2 YYEKEE come from the germline V gene (reference sequence). The CDR3 consists of 14 residues. The J segment lost 7 bases and the V segment lost 4 bases, leaving 3 bases of the junction unmatched. In DNA form, the CDR3 reads TGTGCCAGCAGCAGGGGACAGGGGGTCGGGGAGCTGTTTTTT. Encoded protein: CASSRGQGVGELFF.

This clone was picked up one time. V is TRBV7-3 and J is TRBJ2-3, with D possibly being TRBD2 (6 bases). The V gene lost 2 bases and the J gene lost 8 bases, with 14 bases spanning the gap. CDR3 size: 14 residues. Germline V gene data show CDR1 as SGHTA and CDR2 as FQGTGA. The CDR3 protein is CASSLGGERGTQYF. For the CDR3, the DNA is TGTGCCAGCAGCTTAGGCGGGGAAAGGGGTACGCAGTATTTT.

The chain combines TRBV18 with TRBJ1-2, with D unresolved. CDR3 length equals 13 residues. From germline, CDR1 is KGHSH and CDR2 LQKENI. Deletions cut 3 bases from V and 1 base from J, with 6 bases between. CDR3 in amino acids: CASSPTNNYGYTF. The CDR3 nucleotides are TGTGCCAGCTCACCGACAAATAACTATGGCTACACCTTC.

The chain links TRBV4-2 to TRBJ1-4; D is unclear. V was shortened by 4 bases and J by 4 bases, with 13 bases between the two germline ends. Looked up from germline, CDR1 is LGHNA and CDR2 is YNFKEQ. The CDR3 spans 15 residues. CDR3 DNA: TGTGCCAGCAGCCCCCACGGGGATCATAATGAAAAACTGTTTTTT. It yields the protein CASSPHGDHNEKLFF.

V is TRBV7-2 and J is TRBJ2-1; D unclear. V was trimmed by 0 bases and J by 5 bases, leaving 11 bases between them. The germline V gene has CDR1 SGHTA and CDR2 FQGNSA. This CDR3 region has 15 residues. The CDR3 loop reads CASSLAQTANNEQFF. The DNA for the CDR3 is TGTGCCAGCAGCTTAGCCCAAACAGCTAACAATGAGCAGTTCTTC.

This clone was seen a handful of times. The chain links TRBV6-6 to TRBJ2-7; 10 positions match TRBD2. Germline assignment: CDR1 MNHNY and CDR2 SVGAGI (reference sequence). V lost 2 bases, J lost 0 bases, and 1 base stayed unmatched. The CDR3 has 15 residues. The CDR3 here is CASSYGTSVSYEQYF. The CDR3 nucleotides read TGTGCCAGCAGTTACGGGACTAGCGTCTCCTACGAGCAGTACTTC.

The rearrangement uses TRBV28 and TRBJ2-2, with 12 nucleotides matching TRBD1. J gave up 1 base and V 3 bases, and 6 bases lay outside the gene matches. This CDR3 comprises 18 residues. The germline V gene has CDR1 MDHEN and CDR2 SYDVKM. For the CDR3, the DNA is TGTGCCAGCAGTTTGGGGACAGGGGGCTTTGGGAACACCGGGGAGCTGTTTTTT. This translates into CASSLGTGGFGNTGELFF.